This note documents a single T cell receptor beta chain sequence. These data come from a study of shared clonotypes between healthy human individuals. The CDR3 is made up of 13 amino acids. The V segment lost 4 bases and the J segment 1 base; nucleotides outside the gene matches: 1. Germline V CDR1 and CDR2: SGHDN, FVKESK. TCRdb's copy holds only in-frame clones and misses some; the assay was immunoSEQ multiplex PCR. The sample carries fewer than 2.5 million clones, approximately 93% recorded once. The source is a young man in good health. Some clones in this sample may be carry-over from other donors' samples. The sample comprised naive CD4+ T cells from PBMCs. Specified subset: CD45RA+ positively selected. The chain links TRBV14 to TRBJ2-7, with 7 positions matching TRBD2. The CDR3, as DNA: TGTGCCAGCAGCCGAGCGGGGTCCTACGAGCAGTACTTC. This gives the protein CASSRAGSYEQYF. The full variable domain, with the rest looked up from reference TRBV14 and TRBJ2-7, is EAGVTQFPSHSVIEKGQTVTLRCDPISGHDNLYWYRRVMGKEIKFLLHFVKESKQDESGMPNNRFLAERTGGTYSTLKVQPAELEDSGVYFCASSRAGSYEQYFGPGTRLTVT.